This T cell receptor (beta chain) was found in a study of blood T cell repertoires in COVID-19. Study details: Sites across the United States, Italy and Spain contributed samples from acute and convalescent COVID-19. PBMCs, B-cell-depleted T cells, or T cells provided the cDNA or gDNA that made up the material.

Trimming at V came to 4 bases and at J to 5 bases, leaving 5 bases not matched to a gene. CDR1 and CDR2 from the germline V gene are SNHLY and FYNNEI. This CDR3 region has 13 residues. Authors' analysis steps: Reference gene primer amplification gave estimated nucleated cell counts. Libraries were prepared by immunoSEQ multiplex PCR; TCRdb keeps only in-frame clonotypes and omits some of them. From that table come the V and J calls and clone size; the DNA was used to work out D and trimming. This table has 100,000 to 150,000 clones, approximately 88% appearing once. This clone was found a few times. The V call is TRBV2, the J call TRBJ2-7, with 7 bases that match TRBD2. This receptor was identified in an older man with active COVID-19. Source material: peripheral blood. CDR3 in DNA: TGTGCCAGCAGTGGCGGGAGAGGGCACGAGCAGTACTTC. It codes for CASSGGRGHEQYF. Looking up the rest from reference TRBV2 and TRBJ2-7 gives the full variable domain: EPEVTQTPSHQVTQMGQEVILRCVPISNHLYFYWYRQILGQKVEFLVSFYNNEISEKSEIFDDQFSVERPDGSNFTLKIRSTKLEDSAMYFCASSGGRGHEQYFGPGTRLTVT.